One sample yielded the 6 T cell receptor beta chains listed below, sequenced in a study of blood T cell repertoires in COVID-19. Sequencing used immunoSEQ multiplex PCR; TCRdb keeps in-frame clones, though not all of them. In the table there are about 260,000 clones, approximately 90% of which are singletons. The sample consisted of PBMCs or T cells enriched from blood (not recorded which). The source of these receptors is a woman aged 25 to 39 with acute COVID-19.

The chain employs TRBV27 and TRBJ2-7, with D perhaps matching TRBD1 (6 bases). Trimming pared 7 bases from V and 8 bases from J, leaving 21 bases between. This CDR3 has 14 residues. Germline assignment: CDR1 MNHEY and CDR2 SMNVEV (reference sequence). The CDR3 is CASNQGPRRSKQYF. The CDR3 nucleotides are TGTGCCAGCAATCAGGGGCCACGACGTAGTAAGCAGTACTTC.

The sample holds a few counts of this clone. The V call is TRBV19, the J call TRBJ1-5; D is possibly TRBD1 (6 bases). Trimming left V 5 bases short and J 0 bases short, with 11 bases between. This CDR3 contains 15 residues. Germline V gene lookup returns CDR1 LNHDA and CDR2 SQIVND (reference sequence). Here the CDR3 reads CASSGDIYSNQPQHF. CDR3 coding DNA: TGTGCCAGTAGTGGGGACATCTATAGCAATCAGCCCCAGCATTTT.

The chain combines TRBV14 with TRBJ2-3, with TRBD1 as a possible D gene (5 bases). V lost 1 base to trimming and J lost 1 base, with 12 bases between them. Germline CDR1 and CDR2: SGHDN and FVKESK. The CDR3 is 16 amino acids. CDR3 DNA sequence: TGTGCCAGCAGCCAAGGGACAACCACCCGCACAGATACGCAGTATTTT. Its protein product is CASSQGTTTRTDTQYF.

This chain joins TRBV3-1 (or the pseudogene TRBV3-2) and TRBJ2-2; D ambiguous. The CDR3 length is 13 residues. Trimming took 4 bases from V and 6 from J, leaving 9 bases between them. In germline, CDR1 is LGHDT, CDR2 YNNKEL (reference sequence). CDR3 coding DNA: TGTGCCAGCAGCCTCGGTTTGGCCGGGGAGCTGTTTTTT. This translates into CASSLGLAGELFF.

The chain carries TRBV6-1 and TRBJ1-2; maybe TRBD1 (6 bases). Germline values: CDR1 MNHNS, CDR2 SASEGT. Trimming took 2 bases from V and 6 from J, leaving 13 bases between them. The CDR3 runs 14 residues. As DNA, the CDR3 is TGTGCCAGCAGTGAAAGGGCAACAGGGAATGGCTACACCTTC. This gives the protein CASSERATGNGYTF.

The chain uses TRBV7-8 and TRBJ2-1, with 8 positions matching TRBD2. CDR3 size: 20 residues. V was pared by 1 base and J by 5 bases, with 19 bases of the junction left unmatched. Germline V gene lookup returns CDR1 SGHVS and CDR2 FQNEAQ. The CDR3 region is CASSLGHRAVPGLDDNEQFF. Here the CDR3 DNA reads TGTGCCAGCAGCTTAGGGCATCGGGCAGTCCCGGGACTAGATGACAATGAGCAGTTCTTC.